Sequencing of this T cell receptor (beta chain) was carried out in a study of cytomegalovirus exposure and HLA in healthy donors. The overall study: An early data release held around 80 million unique TCRs from HLA-typed donors. Whole-study results and caveats: Both high specificity and high sensitivity reportedly marked the classifier's diagnosis of cytomegalovirus status. An analysis that came later showed most CMV-associated TCR beta chains appearing HLA-restricted. Researchers had no immune exposure information except CMV serostatus available.

This PCR relied on a set of 60 Vbeta primers and 13 Jbeta primers. Clones were read by immunoSEQ multiplex PCR, and TCRdb kept only the in-frame ones, dropping some. Of roughly 140,000 clones detected, about 76% appear once; the ten largest clones hold approximately 4%. Regarding this clone: Its target is unknown.

CDR1 is SEHNR, CDR2 FQNEAQ, per germline (reference sequence). V shed 5 bases and J shed 0 bases, with 11 bases lying between them. The CDR3 totals 14 residues. The clonotype originates from a man between 18 and 35 years old in good health and CMV-seronegative. The chain is built from TRBV7-9 and TRBJ2-7; TRBD2 is a possible D gene (6 bases). The sample was PBMCs. The DNA for the CDR3 is TGTGCCAGCAGCGAGGACTACACCTCCTACGAGCAGTACTTC. It codes for CASSEDYTSYEQYF. Using reference TRBV7-9 and TRBJ2-7 for the parts outside the CDR3, the full variable domain is DTGVSQNPRHKITKRGQNVTFRCDPISEHNRLYWYRQTLGQGPEFLTYFQNEAQLEKSRLLSDRFSAERPKGSFSTLEIQRTEQGDSAMYLCASSEDYTSYEQYFGPGTRLTVT.